This T cell receptor (beta chain) was captured in a study of blood T cell repertoires in COVID-19. Study summary: Material from acute and convalescent COVID-19 was sourced from the United States, Italy and Spain.

In the authors' workflow: Scientists estimated how many nucleated cells there were by amplifying reference gene primers. Repertoires were generated with immunoSEQ multiplex PCR, while TCRdb's copy carries only in-frame clones and drops some. The V and J calls and clone size were taken over from that table, and D and trimming were inferred from the DNA. The table lists about 190,000 clones, around 90% of them singletons. Losses at the gene ends were 3 bases for V and 1 base for J; bases not matched to a gene: 3. This CDR3 spans 16 amino acids. In germline, CDR1 is SGHVS, CDR2 FNYEAQ. Sequencing was carried out using peripheral blood. The chain links TRBV7-6 to TRBJ2-3, with TRBD2 matching 11 bases. This clonotype was obtained from a man between 45 and 60 years old with acute or convalescent COVID-19. The CDR3 sequence is CASSLTSGVGTDTQYF. CDR3 in DNA: TGTGCCAGCAGCTTGACTAGCGGGGTGGGCACAGATACGCAGTATTTT.